This entry lists 3 T cell receptor beta chains sequenced from one sample in a study of blood T cell repertoires in COVID-19. Using immunoSEQ multiplex PCR, the repertoire was profiled, and TCRdb retains in-frame clones only, with some absent. The sample contains roughly 70,000 clones, around 85% of which appear only once. Sequenced sample: peripheral blood. The receptors stem from a woman aged 80 or over with acute or convalescent COVID-19.

This clone occurred a few times. The chain uses TRBV4-1 and TRBJ1-2, with D unclear. Germline V gene lookup returns CDR1 MGHRA and CDR2 YSYEKL. This CDR3 comprises 17 residues. V lost 1 base and J 4 bases, leaving 19 bases between the germline ends. Here the CDR3 DNA reads TGCGCCAGCAGCCAAGGGTTACTTACAGCGGGTGGCTATGGCTACACCTTC. Its translation is CASSQGLLTAGGYGYTF.

The CDR3 coding sequence is TGTGCCAGCAGTTTATCGAAGGCATCGGCGGGAGGGACCCAGTACTTC. Translated: CASSLSKASAGGTQYF. The chain uses TRBV27 and TRBJ2-5; TRBD2 agrees at 8 bases. J was trimmed by 7 bases and V by 0 bases; bases with no gene match: 10. The CDR3 sequence is 16 residues long. Germline CDR1 reads MNHEY; CDR2 reads SMNVEV (reference sequence).

The V call is TRBV9, the J call TRBJ2-3, with a weak D call TRBD2 (6 bases). Germline V CDR1 and CDR2: SGDLS, YYNGEE. This CDR3 is built from 16 residues. Trimming took 0 bases from V and 7 from J, leaving 18 bases between them. CDR3 sequence reads: CASSVGLFGGGNTQYF. DNA of the CDR3: TGTGCCAGCAGCGTAGGATTATTTGGCGGAGGGAATACGCAGTATTTT.